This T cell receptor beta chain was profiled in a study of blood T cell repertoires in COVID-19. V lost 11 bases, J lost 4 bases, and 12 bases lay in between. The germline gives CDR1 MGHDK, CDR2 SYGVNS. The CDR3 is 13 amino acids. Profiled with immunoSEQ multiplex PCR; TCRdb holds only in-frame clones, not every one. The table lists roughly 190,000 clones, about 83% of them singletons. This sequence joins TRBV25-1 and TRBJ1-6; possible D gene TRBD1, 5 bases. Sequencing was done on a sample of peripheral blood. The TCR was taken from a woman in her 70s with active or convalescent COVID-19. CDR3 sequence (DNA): TGTGCCTCCAGTGGGGCTTATAATTCACCCCTCCACTTT. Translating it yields CASSGAYNSPLHF. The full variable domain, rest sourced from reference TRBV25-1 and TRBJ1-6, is EADIYQTPRYLVIGTGKKITLECSQTMGHDKMYWYQQDPGMELHLIHYSYGVNSTEKGDLSSESTVSRIRTEHFPLTLESARPSHTSQYLCASSGAYNSPLHFGNGTRLTVT.